This is a list of T cell receptor beta chains from one sample in a study of CXCR3-negative and CXCR3-positive naive CD8 T cells. Each CDR3 protein gets one entry in TCRdb, which reprocessed the 5' RACE reads and gives no DNA. The sample data list 35,000 to 45,000 distinct CDR3 sequences. Sequencing used naive CXCR3- CD8+ T cells from blood. All receptors come from a human donor in good health. Some clones in this sample may be carry-over from other donors' samples. The CDR3 runs from the conserved cysteine through the conserved F or W. Not every row has a clone size; where given, it reads once, few, many or a size class.

abundance	v_gene	j_gene	CDR3aa
-	TRBV12-3/TRBV12-4	TRBJ2-5	CASSLKGYQETQYF
-	TRBV23-1	TRBJ2-3	CASSGQVTDTQYF
-	TRBV4-3	TRBJ2-1	CASSQDGGNEQFF
-	TRBV20-1	TRBJ2-2	CSARLLAGPNTGELFF
-	TRBV13	TRBJ2-7	CASSLDRGGASYEQYF
-	TRBV15	TRBJ1-2	CATSPTQEDDYGYTF
-	TRBV29-1	TRBJ2-2	CSVMTGTGELFF
-	TRBV12-3/TRBV12-4	TRBJ1-1	CASSPGGLSEAFF
-	TRBV7-6	TRBJ1-1	CASSLRLGVPFF
-	TRBV29-1	TRBJ1-2	CSVEPAIYGYTF
-	TRBV3-1	TRBJ1-1	CASSQWTGVMNTEAFF
-	TRBV28	TRBJ2-7	CASSVRVSYEQYF
-	TRBV7-2	TRBJ2-7	CASSLVWGTYEQYF
-	TRBV9	TRBJ2-2	CASSVERGGAWTGELFF
-	TRBV7-3	TRBJ1-4	CASSQLGRGGAEKLFF
-	TRBV6-6	TRBJ2-7	CASSYSGDGGDEQYF
-	TRBV7-2	TRBJ2-5	CASRSSGAETQYF
-	TRBV20-1	TRBJ2-7	CSAPRPGLAGAPEIYEQYF
-	TRBV11-2	TRBJ1-4	CASSVGTVATNEKLFF
-	TRBV9	TRBJ2-2	CASSVEAGDVSGELFF
-	TRBV27	TRBJ2-1	CASSSTSGGLYNEQFF
-	TRBV29-1	TRBJ2-2	CSGTGPNTGELFF
-	TRBV9	TRBJ2-7	CASSPHTGNEQYF
-	TRBV7-3	TRBJ2-3	CASSLNGGTDTQYF
-	TRBV29-1	TRBJ2-3	CSVDTDRAVTDTQYF
-	TRBV28	TRBJ1-5	CASSYPGPMGPQHF
-	TRBV29-1	TRBJ2-7	CSVDGDADEQYF
-	TRBV6-5	TRBJ2-1	CASSSRDYNEQFF
-	TRBV6-5	TRBJ1-6	CASSYDRGDSPLHF
medium-sized	TRBV28	TRBJ2-2	CASSLQGRGTGELFF
-	TRBV15	TRBJ2-4	CATEKRAKNIQYF
-	TRBV24-1	TRBJ2-7	CATGTGYEQYF
-	TRBV12-3/TRBV12-4	TRBJ2-1	CASSFPGQDYNEQFF
-	TRBV29-1	TRBJ2-5	CSVEEGRGPGETQYF
-	TRBV7-3	TRBJ2-1	CASSQLVGPDARSYNEQFF
-	TRBV7-3	TRBJ2-7	CARKCAATELSSYEQYF
-	TRBV27	TRBJ2-1	CASSLGQNEQFF
-	TRBV5-6	TRBJ2-1	CASSLLAGAGEQFF
-	TRBV11-2	TRBJ2-7	CASSLWRADEQYF
-	TRBV20-1	TRBJ1-1	CSAHNRGEMNTEAFF
-	TRBV6-2/TRBV6-3	TRBJ2-1	CASSYTSGDYNEQFF
-	TRBV27	TRBJ2-3	CASSSGLAGEADTQYF
-	TRBV25-1	TRBJ1-5	CASSELGGNQPQHF
-	TRBV19	TRBJ2-2	CASAIGSTGELFF
-	TRBV29-1	TRBJ1-1	CSVPGRGAEAFF
-	TRBV12-3/TRBV12-4	TRBJ2-5	CASSPGAGGPQETQYF
-	TRBV28	TRBJ2-1	CASSFLFRSGLADNEQFF
-	TRBV7-2	TRBJ2-7	CASSLTGQGVYEQYF
medium-sized	TRBV20-1	TRBJ2-1	CSAPREGDYNEQFF
-	TRBV27	TRBJ1-5	CASSSRTVGNQPQHF
-	TRBV4-3	TRBJ1-1	CASSPTENTEAFF
-	TRBV4-2	TRBJ1-1	CASSQDWAGHTEAFF
-	TRBV29-1	TRBJ1-4	CSVLGVEDEKLFF
-	TRBV14	TRBJ2-7	CASSYTPGPTNEQYF
-	TRBV27	TRBJ2-7	CASSSVDRASYEQYF